This TCR beta chain appears in the sequencing data of a study of T-cell memory formation after mild COVID-19. Study at large: Clusters of TCRs were largely donor specific.

This clonotype was seen a few times. Its target is not known. Whole-study results and caveats: Clones shrinking from day 15 to 85 showed even CD4/CD8 mixes; later expanders tilted CD4+. Confirmation was lacking for SARS-CoV-2 specificity of second-wave clones that peaked on day 37.

It was 5'RACE with constant-segment primers that produced the TCR alpha and TCR beta cDNA libraries, which carried sample barcodes and UMIs. From the 5' RACE reads, TCRdb called clonotypes with MiXCR, one entry per CDR3 protein. The sample contains just over 400,000 distinct CDR3 sequences, 20% to 30% of which appear only once. Germline assignment: CDR1 KGHSH and CDR2 LQKENI. This CDR3 has 14 residues. V was pared by 5 bases and J by 4 bases, with 6 bases of the junction left unmatched. The receptor's source is an adult woman who had mild COVID-19 (a few samples of this study predate the infection). Cell type and time point are not known. The sequenced sample consisted of PBMCs or a T cell subset sorted from them (not recorded which). The V and J genes are TRBV18 and TRBJ1-1; 8 nucleotides match TRBD1. The CDR3 protein is CASSGPGGPTEAFF. CDR3 DNA sequence: TGTGCCAGCTCAGGGCCAGGGGGCCCCACTGAAGCTTTCTTT. The entire variable domain, with the rest obtained from reference TRBV18 and TRBJ1-1, is as follows: NAGVMQNPRHLVRRRGQEARLRCSPMKGHSHVYWYRQLPEEGLKFMVYLQKENIIDESGMPKERFSAEFPKEGPSILRIQQVVRGDSAAYFCASSGPGGPTEAFFGQGTRLTVV.